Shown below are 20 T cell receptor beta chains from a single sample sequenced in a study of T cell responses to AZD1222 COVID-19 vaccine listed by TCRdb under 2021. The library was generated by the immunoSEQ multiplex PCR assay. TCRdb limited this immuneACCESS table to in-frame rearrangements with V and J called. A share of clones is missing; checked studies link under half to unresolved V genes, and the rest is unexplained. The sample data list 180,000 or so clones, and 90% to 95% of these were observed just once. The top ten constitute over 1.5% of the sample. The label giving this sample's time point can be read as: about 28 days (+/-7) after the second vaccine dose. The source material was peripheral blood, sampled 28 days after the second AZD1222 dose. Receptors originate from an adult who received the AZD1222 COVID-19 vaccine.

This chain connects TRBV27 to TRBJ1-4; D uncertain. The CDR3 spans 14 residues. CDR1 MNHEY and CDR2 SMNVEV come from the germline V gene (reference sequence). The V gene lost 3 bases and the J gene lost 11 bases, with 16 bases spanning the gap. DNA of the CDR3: TGTGCCAGCAGTTTGCGGCGGGATAGTGGGAAACTGTTTTTT. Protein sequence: CASSLRRDSGKLFF.

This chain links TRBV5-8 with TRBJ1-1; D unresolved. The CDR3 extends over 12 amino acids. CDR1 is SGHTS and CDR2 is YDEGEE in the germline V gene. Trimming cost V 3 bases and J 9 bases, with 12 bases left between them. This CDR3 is CASSSESEKAFF. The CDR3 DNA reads TGTGCCAGCAGCTCTGAATCCGAAAAAGCTTTCTTT.

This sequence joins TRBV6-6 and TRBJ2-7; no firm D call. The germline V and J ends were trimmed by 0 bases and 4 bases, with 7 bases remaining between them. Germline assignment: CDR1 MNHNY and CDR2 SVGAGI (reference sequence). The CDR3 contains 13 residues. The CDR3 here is CASSYSKGYEQYF. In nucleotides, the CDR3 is TGTGCCAGCAGTTACTCGAAGGGATACGAGCAGTACTTC.

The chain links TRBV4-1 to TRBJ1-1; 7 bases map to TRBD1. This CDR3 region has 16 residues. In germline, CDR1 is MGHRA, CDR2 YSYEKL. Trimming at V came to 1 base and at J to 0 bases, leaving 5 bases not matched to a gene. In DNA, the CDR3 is TGCGCCAGCAGCCAAGTTGGGGGACAGATGAACACTGAAGCTTTCTTT. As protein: CASSQVGGQMNTEAFF.

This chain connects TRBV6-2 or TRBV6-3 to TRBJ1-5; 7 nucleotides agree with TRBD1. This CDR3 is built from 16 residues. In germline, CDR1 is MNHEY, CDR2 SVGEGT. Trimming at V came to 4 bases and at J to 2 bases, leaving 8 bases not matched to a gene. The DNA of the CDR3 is TGTGCCAGCAGTTCGGAACAGGGGATAGGCAATCAGCCCCAGCATTTT. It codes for CASSSEQGIGNQPQHF.

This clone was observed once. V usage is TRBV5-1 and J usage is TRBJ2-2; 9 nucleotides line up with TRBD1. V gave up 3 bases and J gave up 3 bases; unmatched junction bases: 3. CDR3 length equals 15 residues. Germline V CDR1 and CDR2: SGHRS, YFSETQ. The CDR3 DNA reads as TGCGCCAGCAGCTGGAGGACAGGGGACACCGGGGAGCTGTTTTTT. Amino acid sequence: CASSWRTGDTGELFF. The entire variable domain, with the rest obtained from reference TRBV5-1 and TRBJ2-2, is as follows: KAGVTQTPRYLIKTRGQQVTLSCSPISGHRSVSWYQQTPGQGLQFLFEYFSETQRNKGNFPGRFSGRQFSNSRSEMNVSTLELGDSALYLCASSWRTGDTGELFFGEGSRLTVL.

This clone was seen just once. The CDR3 nucleotides are TGTGCCAGCAGCACCCTAGCAAACACGCAGTATTTT. This translates into CASSTLANTQYF. The rearrangement joins TRBV13 to TRBJ2-3; perhaps TRBD2 as D (5 bases). The V end lost 5 bases, the J end lost 9 bases, and 12 bases lay between the germline ends. Germline assignment: CDR1 PRHDT and CDR2 FYEKMQ (reference sequence). This CDR3 has 12 amino acids.

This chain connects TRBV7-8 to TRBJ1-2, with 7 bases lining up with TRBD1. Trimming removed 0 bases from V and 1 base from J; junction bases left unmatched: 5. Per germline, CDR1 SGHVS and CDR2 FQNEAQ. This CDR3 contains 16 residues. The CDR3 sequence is CASSLAQGRINYGYTF. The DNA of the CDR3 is TGTGCCAGCAGCTTAGCACAGGGGCGAATTAACTATGGCTACACCTTC.

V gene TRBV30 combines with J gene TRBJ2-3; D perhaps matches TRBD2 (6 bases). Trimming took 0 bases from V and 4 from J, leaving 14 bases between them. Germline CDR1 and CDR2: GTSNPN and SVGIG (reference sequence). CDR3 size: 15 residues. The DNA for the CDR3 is TGTGCCTGGAGTGTCCCTGGACTACAGTCAGATACGCAGTATTTT. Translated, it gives CAWSVPGLQSDTQYF. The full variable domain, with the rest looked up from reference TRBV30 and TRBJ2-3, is SQTIHQWPATLVQPVGSPLSLECTVEGTSNPNLYWYRQAAGRGLQLLFYSVGIGQISSEVPQNLSASRPQDRQFILSSKKLLLSDSGFYLCAWSVPGLQSDTQYFGPGTRLTVL.

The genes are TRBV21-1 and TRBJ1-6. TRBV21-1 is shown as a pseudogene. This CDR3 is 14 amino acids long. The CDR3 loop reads CASSKGAHSSPLHF. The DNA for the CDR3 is TGTGCCAGCAGCAAGGGTGCCCACTCGTCACCCCTCCACTTT.

The CDR3 here is CASSQSGGLANEKLFF. CDR3 nucleotide sequence: TGCGCCAGCAGCCAATCCGGGGGGCTGGCTAATGAAAAACTGTTTTTT. V gene TRBV4-3 combines with J gene TRBJ1-4; D is possibly TRBD1 (6 bases). The CDR3 sequence is 16 residues long. Germline V gene data show CDR1 as LGHNA and CDR2 as YSLEER. The V gene lost 2 bases and the J gene lost 3 bases, with 13 bases spanning the gap.

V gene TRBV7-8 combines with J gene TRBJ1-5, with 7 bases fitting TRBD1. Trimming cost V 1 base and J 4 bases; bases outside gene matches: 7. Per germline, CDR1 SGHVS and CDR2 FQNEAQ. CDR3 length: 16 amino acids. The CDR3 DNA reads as TGTGCCAGCAGCTTAGAATTGACAGGGAGTAATCAGCCCCAGCATTTT. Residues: CASSLELTGSNQPQHF. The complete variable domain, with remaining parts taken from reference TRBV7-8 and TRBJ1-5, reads GAGVSQSPRYKVAKRGQDVALRCDPISGHVSLFWYQQALGQGPEFLTYFQNEAQLDKSGLPSDRFFAERPEGSVSTLKIQRTQQEDSAVYLCASSLELTGSNQPQHFGDGTRLSIL.

CDR3 residues: CASSHRDRVDEQFF. The CDR3 DNA is TGTGCCAGCAGCCACCGGGACAGGGTAGATGAGCAGTTCTTC. V gene TRBV7-9 combines with J gene TRBJ2-1; 9 nucleotides agree with TRBD1. With V trimmed by 5 bases and J by 8 bases, 7 bases remained unmatched. CDR3 length: 14 amino acids. In germline, CDR1 is SEHNR, CDR2 FQNEAQ (reference sequence).

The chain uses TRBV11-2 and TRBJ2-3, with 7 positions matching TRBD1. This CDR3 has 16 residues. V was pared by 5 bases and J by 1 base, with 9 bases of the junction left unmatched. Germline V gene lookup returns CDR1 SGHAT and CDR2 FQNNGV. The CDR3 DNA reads TGTGCCAGCAGCCCGAAGGGGGCCCTCGGCACAGATACGCAGTATTTT. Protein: CASSPKGALGTDTQYF.

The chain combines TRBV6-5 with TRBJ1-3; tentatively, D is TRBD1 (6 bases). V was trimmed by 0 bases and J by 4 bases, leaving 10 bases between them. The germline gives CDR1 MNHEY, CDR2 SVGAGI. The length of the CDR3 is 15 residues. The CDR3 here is CASSYSEGQGNTIYF. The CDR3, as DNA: TGTGCCAGCAGTTACTCGGAAGGACAGGGAAACACCATATATTTT.

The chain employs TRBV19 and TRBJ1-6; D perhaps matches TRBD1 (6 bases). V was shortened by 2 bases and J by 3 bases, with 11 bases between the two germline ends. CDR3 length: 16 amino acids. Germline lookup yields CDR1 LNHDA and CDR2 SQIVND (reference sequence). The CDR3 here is CASSIYGTLYNSPLHF. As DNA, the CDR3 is TGTGCCAGTAGTATATATGGGACACTCTATAATTCACCCCTCCACTTT.

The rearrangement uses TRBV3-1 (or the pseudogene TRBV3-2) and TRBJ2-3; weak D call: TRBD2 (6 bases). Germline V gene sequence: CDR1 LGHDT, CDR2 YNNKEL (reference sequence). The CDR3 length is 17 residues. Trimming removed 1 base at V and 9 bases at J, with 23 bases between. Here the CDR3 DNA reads TGTGCCAGCAGCCAAGGTCCGACTAGTTACGGCTTTTTAACGCAGTATTTT. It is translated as CASSQGPTSYGFLTQYF.

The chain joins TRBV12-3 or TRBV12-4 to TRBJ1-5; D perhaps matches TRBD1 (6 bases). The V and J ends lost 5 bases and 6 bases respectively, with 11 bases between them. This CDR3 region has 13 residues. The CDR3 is CASSVRGSQPQHF. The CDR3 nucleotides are TGTGCCAGCAGTGTGAGGGGGTCTCAGCCCCAGCATTTT.

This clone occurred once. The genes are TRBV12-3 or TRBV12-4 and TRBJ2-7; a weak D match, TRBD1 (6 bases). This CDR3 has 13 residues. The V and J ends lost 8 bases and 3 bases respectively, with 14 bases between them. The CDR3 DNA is TGTGCCAGCCGTTGGGGGACACTCTACGAGCAGTACTTC. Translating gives CASRWGTLYEQYF.

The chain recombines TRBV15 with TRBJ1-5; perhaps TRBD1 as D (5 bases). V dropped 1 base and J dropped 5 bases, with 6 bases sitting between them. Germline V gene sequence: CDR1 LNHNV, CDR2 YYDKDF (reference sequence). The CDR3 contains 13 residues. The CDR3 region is CATSRGGDQPQHF. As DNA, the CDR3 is TGTGCCACCAGCAGAGGAGGGGATCAGCCCCAGCATTTT.